The 10 T cell receptor beta chains presented below share a single source sample, sequenced in a study of response to subunit inactivated influenza vaccine. One entry per CDR3 protein, called by TCRdb with MiXCR from the RT-PCR reads. The table lists around 570,000 distinct CDR3 sequences, about 10% of them singletons. The sample also formed part of further work on T cells expressing NK-cell markers. This second report adds: 5'RACE template switching with UMIs produced the TCR beta cDNA.

Sequenced material: PBMCs from blood, taken on the day of vaccination. The receptors here all came from a man in his forties or fifties who received an inactivated influenza vaccine.

This clonotype has a handful of counts. Here the CDR3 DNA reads TGTGCCAGCAGCCCAGTCCTTATCTCTGGGGCCAACGTCCTGACTTTC. Amino acids: CASSPVLISGANVLTF. The chain couples TRBV27 to TRBJ2-6; D unresolved. With 6 bases removed from V and 0 bases from J, the gap between germline ends came to 12 bases. This CDR3 is built from 16 residues. CDR1 is MNHEY and CDR2 is SMNVEV in the germline V gene (reference sequence).

This clonotype was seen only a few times. The CDR3 reads CSASFYEQYF. CDR3 nucleotide sequence: TGCAGTGCTAGCTTCTACGAGCAGTACTTC. This chain uses TRBV20-1 with TRBJ2-7; D is unresolved. The CDR3 extends over 10 amino acids. The germline V gene has CDR1 DFQATT and CDR2 SNEGSKA (reference sequence). Trimming shortened V by 3 bases and J by 3 bases, and 3 bases separated the two germline ends.

This sequence joins TRBV29-1 and TRBJ1-1, with D perhaps matching TRBD1 (6 bases). The CDR3 loop spans 13 amino acids. Trimming took off 5 bases at V and 5 bases at J, with 15 bases between the two ends. Germline V gene data show CDR1 as SQVTM and CDR2 as ANQGSEA. The CDR3 sequence: CSVTGGGKTEAFF. CDR3 nucleotides: TGCAGCGTTACGGGGGGCGGGAAGACTGAAGCTTTCTTT.

In its sample, this clonotype was seen many times. This chain links TRBV9 with TRBJ1-1, with D uncertain. CDR3 length: 13 residues. Trimming removed 4 bases at V and 0 bases at J, with 7 bases between. Germline values: CDR1 SGDLS, CDR2 YYNGEE. CDR3 protein: CASSQTVNTEAFF. The CDR3, as DNA: TGTGCCAGCAGCCAAACAGTGAACACTGAAGCTTTCTTT.

In this sample, this clonotype turned up many times. CDR3 amino acids: CASSLLSFTQPQHF. CDR3 nucleotides: TGTGCCAGCAGTTTATTGTCTTTCACTCAGCCCCAGCATTTT. The V and J genes are TRBV27 and TRBJ1-5; D is ambiguous. V lost 1 base and J 6 bases, leaving 10 bases between the germline ends. Germline V gene data show CDR1 as MNHEY and CDR2 as SMNVEV (reference sequence). This CDR3 contains 14 residues.

This clonotype was seen more than once but under ten times. This chain joins TRBV15 and TRBJ2-1, with 13 bases fitting TRBD2. The J segment lost 9 bases and the V segment lost 0 bases, leaving 2 bases of the junction unmatched. This CDR3 has 15 residues. Germline V gene lookup returns CDR1 LNHNV and CDR2 YYDKDF (reference sequence). CDR3 region: CATSREGLAGFEQFF. Written as DNA, the CDR3 is TGTGCCACCAGCAGAGAGGGACTAGCGGGATTTGAGCAGTTCTTC.

There are a few counts of this clonotype. This chain links TRBV20-1 with TRBJ2-1, with TRBD2 matching 9 bases. V shed 5 bases, J shed 4 bases, and the junction held 9 bases outside the gene matches. CDR1 DFQATT and CDR2 SNEGSKA come from the germline V gene (reference sequence). The CDR3 runs to 15 residues. CDR3 amino acids: CSAHPRLAVYNEQFF. The CDR3 bases are TGCAGTGCTCACCCCCGACTAGCGGTTTACAATGAGCAGTTCTTC.

This clonotype was seen once. J is TRBJ2-5 and V is TRBV7-2; D call uncertain. Germline lookup yields CDR1 SGHTA and CDR2 FQGNSA. CDR3 length: 12 residues. Trimming took off 0 bases at V and 6 bases at J, with 5 bases between the two ends. The CDR3 reads CASSLAKKTQYF. The CDR3 nucleotides read TGTGCCAGCAGCTTAGCGAAAAAGACCCAGTACTTC.

This clonotype has more than one count but fewer than ten. This chain uses TRBV6-2 or TRBV6-3 with TRBJ2-4; TRBD2 agrees at 8 bases. CDR1 and CDR2 (germline): MNHEY, SVGEGT. J was trimmed by 8 bases and V by 4 bases; bases with no gene match: 4. This CDR3 contains 13 residues. CDR3 DNA sequence: TGTGCCAGCAGTTCGAGCGGGAGATACATTCAGTACTTC. It codes for CASSSSGRYIQYF.

This clonotype was seen a handful of times. The CDR3 spells CSVGQAHGELFF. The CDR3 DNA follows: TGCAGCGTGGGACAGGCTCACGGGGAGCTGTTTTTT. This chain uses TRBV29-1 with TRBJ2-2, with 8 bases matching TRBD1. J lost 7 bases, V lost 6 bases, and 4 bases had no gene match. The CDR3 sequence is 12 residues long. The V gene's germline CDR1 is SQVTM and CDR2 ANQGSEA.